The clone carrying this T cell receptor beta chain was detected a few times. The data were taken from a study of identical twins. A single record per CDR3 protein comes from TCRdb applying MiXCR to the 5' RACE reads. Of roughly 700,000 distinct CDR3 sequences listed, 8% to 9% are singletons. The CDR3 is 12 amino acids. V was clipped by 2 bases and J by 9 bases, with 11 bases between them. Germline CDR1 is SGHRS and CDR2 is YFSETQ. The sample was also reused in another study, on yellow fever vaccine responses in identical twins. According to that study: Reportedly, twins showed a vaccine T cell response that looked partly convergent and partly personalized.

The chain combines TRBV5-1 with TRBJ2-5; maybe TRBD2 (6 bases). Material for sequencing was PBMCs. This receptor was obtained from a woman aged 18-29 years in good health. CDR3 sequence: CASSLNRDSQYF. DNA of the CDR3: TGCGCCAGCAGCTTAAACCGGGACTCCCAGTACTTC.